This T cell receptor (beta chain) was sequenced during a study of T-cell memory formation after mild COVID-19. Whole-study context: There were largely donor-specific TCR clusters. Study-level points and caveats: A second wave of clones peaked on day 37, and their SARS-CoV-2 specificity went unconfirmed. CD4+ clones that contracted lay mainly in CM and EM; CD8+ ones lay in EMRA.

Researchers used 5'RACE with constant-segment primers to make TCR alpha and TCR beta cDNA libraries that carry sample barcodes and UMIs. Each CDR3 protein is one row after TCRdb ran MiXCR on the 5' RACE reads. The sample holds about 340,000 distinct CDR3 sequences, around 21% seen once. This clonotype was observed a handful of times. Its antigen remains unidentified. The CDR3 has 13 amino acids. The ends were cut back, 5 bases at V and 2 bases at J, with 9 bases in the middle. Germline V gives CDR1 SEHNR, CDR2 FQNEAQ (reference sequence). V and J are TRBV7-9 and TRBJ1-2, with D tentatively TRBD1 (6 bases). Sequenced sample: PBMCs or a T cell subset sorted from them (not recorded which). The TCR comes from an adult woman who had mild COVID-19 (a few samples of this study predate the infection). Cell type and time point are not known. CDR3 loop: CASSQGQNYGYTF. The CDR3 DNA reads TGTGCCAGCAGCCAGGGACAAAACTATGGCTACACCTTC.